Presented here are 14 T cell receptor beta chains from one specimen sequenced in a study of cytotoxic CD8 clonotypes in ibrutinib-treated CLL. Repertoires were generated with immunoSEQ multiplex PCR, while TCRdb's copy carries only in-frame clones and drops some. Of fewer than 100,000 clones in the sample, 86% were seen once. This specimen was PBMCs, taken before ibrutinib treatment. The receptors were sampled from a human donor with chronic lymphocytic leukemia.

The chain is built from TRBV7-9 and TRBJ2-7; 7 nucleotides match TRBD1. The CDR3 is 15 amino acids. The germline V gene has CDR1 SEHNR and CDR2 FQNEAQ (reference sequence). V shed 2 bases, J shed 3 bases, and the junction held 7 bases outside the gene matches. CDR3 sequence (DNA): TGTGCCAGCAGCTTATTCAGACAGGGTCTCTACGAGCAGTACTTC. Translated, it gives CASSLFRQGLYEQYF.

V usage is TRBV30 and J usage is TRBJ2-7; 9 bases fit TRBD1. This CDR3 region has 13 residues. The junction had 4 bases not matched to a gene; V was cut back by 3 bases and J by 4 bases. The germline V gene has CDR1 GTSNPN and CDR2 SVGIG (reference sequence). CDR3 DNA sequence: TGTGCCTGGAGCGACGGACAGGGGTACGAGCAGTACTTC. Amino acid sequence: CAWSDGQGYEQYF.

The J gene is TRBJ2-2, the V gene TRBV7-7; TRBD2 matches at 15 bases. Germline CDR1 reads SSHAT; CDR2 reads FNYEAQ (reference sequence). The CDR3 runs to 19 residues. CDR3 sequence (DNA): TGTGCTAGCCCGGGACTAGCGGGAGGCCACCATTCCCTATCTGGGGAGCTGTTTTTT. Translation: CASPGLAGGHHSLSGELFF.

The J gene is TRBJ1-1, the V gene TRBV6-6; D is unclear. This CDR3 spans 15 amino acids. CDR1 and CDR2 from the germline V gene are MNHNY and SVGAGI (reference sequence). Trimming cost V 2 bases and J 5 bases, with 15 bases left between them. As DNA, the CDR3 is TGTGCCAGCAGTTACCCTCGCGAGTTAGGAACTGAAGCTTTCTTT. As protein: CASSYPRELGTEAFF.

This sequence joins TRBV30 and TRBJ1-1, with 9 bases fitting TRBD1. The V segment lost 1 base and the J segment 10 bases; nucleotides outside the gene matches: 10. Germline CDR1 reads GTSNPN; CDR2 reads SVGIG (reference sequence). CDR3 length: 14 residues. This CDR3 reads CAWSAPGQGFGAFF. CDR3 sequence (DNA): TGTGCCTGGAGTGCCCCAGGACAGGGGTTTGGAGCTTTCTTT.

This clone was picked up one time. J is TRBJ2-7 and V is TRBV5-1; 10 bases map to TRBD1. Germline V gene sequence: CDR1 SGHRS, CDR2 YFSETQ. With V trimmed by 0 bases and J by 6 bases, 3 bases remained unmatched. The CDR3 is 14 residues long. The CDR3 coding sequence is TGCGCCAGCAGCTTGGTTCGGACAGGGGGCGAGCAGTACTTC. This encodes CASSLVRTGGEQYF.

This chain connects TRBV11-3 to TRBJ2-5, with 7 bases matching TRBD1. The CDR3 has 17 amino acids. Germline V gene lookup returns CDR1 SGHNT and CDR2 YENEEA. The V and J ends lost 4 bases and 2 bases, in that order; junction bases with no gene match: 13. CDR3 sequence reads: CASSSSGTEGLQETQYF. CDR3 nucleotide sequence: TGTGCCAGCAGCTCCTCCGGGACAGAAGGATTACAAGAGACCCAGTACTTC.

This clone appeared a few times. The CDR3 sequence: CASSYEGGLSGNTIYF. The CDR3 DNA reads TGTGCCAGCAGTTACGAAGGGGGGCTCTCTGGAAACACCATATATTTT. V usage is TRBV6-5 and J usage is TRBJ1-3, with a tentative D call TRBD1 (6 bases). Germline V gene data show CDR1 as MNHEY and CDR2 as SVGAGI. This CDR3 is built from 16 residues. V was clipped by 2 bases and J by 0 bases, with 11 bases between them.

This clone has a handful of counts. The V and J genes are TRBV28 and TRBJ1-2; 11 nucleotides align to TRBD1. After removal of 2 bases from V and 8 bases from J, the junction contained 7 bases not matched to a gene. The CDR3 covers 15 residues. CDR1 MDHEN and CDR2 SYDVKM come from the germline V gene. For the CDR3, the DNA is TGTGCCAGCAGTTTACCGGACAGGGGGCGTCAGGGCTACACCTTC. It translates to CASSLPDRGRQGYTF.

The CDR3 spells CAIDEGSSGTDTQYF. The CDR3 bases are TGTGCCATCGACGAGGGATCCAGCGGCACAGATACGCAGTATTTT. The gene calls are TRBV10-3 and TRBJ2-3, with D possibly TRBD2 on 5 matching bases. V was trimmed by 8 bases and J by 1 base, leaving 16 bases between them. From germline, CDR1 is ENHRY and CDR2 SYGVKD. The CDR3 runs 15 residues.

The CDR3 DNA is TGTGCCAGCAGCCAAGCAGGAAACTATGGCTACACCTTC. This encodes CASSQAGNYGYTF. The chain links TRBV4-2 to TRBJ1-2; D is undetermined. The CDR3 loop spans 13 amino acids. The V and J ends lost 1 base and 2 bases respectively, with 5 bases between them. Germline CDR1 reads LGHNA; CDR2 reads YNFKEQ.

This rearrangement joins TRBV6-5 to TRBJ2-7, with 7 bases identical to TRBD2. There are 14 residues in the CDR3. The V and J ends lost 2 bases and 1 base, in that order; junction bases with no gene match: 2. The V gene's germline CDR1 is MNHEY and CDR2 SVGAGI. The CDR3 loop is CASSYERGSYEQYF. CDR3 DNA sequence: TGTGCCAGCAGTTACGAGCGGGGATCCTACGAGCAGTACTTC.

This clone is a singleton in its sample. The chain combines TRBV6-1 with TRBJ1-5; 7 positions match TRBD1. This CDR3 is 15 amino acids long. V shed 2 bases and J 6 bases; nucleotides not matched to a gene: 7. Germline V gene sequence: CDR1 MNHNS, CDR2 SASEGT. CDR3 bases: TGTGCCAGCAGTGAAAGGGCAGGGGGTAGTCAGCCCCAGCATTTT. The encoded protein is CASSERAGGSQPQHF.

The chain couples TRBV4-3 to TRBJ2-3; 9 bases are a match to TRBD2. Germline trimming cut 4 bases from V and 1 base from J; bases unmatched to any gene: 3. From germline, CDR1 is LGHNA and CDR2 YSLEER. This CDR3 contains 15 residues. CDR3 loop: CASSPLAGGTDTQYF. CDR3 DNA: TGCGCCAGCAGCCCCTTAGCGGGAGGCACAGATACGCAGTATTTT.